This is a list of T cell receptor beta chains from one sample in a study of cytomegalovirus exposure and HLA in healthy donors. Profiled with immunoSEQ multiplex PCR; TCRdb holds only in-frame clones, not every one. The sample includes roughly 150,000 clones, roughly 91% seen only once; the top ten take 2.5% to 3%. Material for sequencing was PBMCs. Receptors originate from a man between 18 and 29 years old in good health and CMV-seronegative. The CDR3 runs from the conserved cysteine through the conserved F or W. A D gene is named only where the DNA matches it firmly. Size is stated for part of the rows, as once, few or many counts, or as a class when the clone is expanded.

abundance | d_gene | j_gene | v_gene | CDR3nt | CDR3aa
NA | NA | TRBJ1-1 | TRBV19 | TGTGCCAGTAGCGACTCGGGGGTTAACACTGAAGCTTTCTTT | CASSDSGVNTEAFF
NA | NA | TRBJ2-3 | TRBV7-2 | TGTGCCAGCGGTAGGGGCCAAGGTCCCCCTAGCACAGATACGCAGTATTTT | CASGRGQGPPSTDTQYF
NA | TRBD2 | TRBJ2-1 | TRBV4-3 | TGCGCCAGCAGCCAAGATCCCTTGCGGGAGGGCCTCCGCAATGAGCAGTTCTTC | CASSQDPLREGLRNEQFF
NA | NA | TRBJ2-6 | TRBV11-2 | TGTGCCAGCAGCACAGTATCTGGGGCCAACGTCCTGACTTTC | CASSTVSGANVLTF
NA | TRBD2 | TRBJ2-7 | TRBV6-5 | TGTGCCAGCAGTCACCTAGCGGGAGTTACCTACGAGCAGTACTTC | CASSHLAGVTYEQYF
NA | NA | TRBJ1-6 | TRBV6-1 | TGTGCCAGCAGTGAAAGGACAGCCTATAATTCACCCCTCCACTTT | CASSERTAYNSPLHF
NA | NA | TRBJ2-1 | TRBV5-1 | TGCGCCAGCAGCTTGTTATCTTTGGCGGCAGGGTACAATGAGCAGTTCTTC | CASSLLSLAAGYNEQFF
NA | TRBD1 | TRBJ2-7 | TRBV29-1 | TGCAGCGTTCTACTGGGACAGGGGGGCGAGCAGTACTTC | CSVLLGQGGEQYF
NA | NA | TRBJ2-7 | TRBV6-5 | TGTGCCAGCAAACAAGCTAGGACAGCTTACGAGCAGTACTTC | CASKQARTAYEQYF
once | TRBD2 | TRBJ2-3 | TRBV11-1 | TGTGCCAGCAGCCTCCGGTTCGGTGATAGCGGGAGCACAGATACGCAGTATTTT | CASSLRFGDSGSTDTQYF
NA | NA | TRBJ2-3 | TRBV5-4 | TGTGCCAGCAGCTTGGGACAGACCACAGATACGCAGTATTTT | CASSLGQTTDTQYF
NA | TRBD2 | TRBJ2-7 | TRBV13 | TGTGCCAGCAGCTTAGGGGTAGCGGGTACCTACGAGCAGTACTTC | CASSLGVAGTYEQYF
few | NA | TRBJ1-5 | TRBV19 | TGTGCCAGTAGTCCCCACCTCTACCAGCCCCAGCATTTT | CASSPHLYQPQHF
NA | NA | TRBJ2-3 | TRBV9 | TGTGCCAGCAGCGCCGGGGGCACAGATACGCAGTATTTT | CASSAGGTDTQYF
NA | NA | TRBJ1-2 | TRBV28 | TGTGCCAGCAGTTCACAGCTACAGTATGGCTACACCTTC | CASSSQLQYGYTF
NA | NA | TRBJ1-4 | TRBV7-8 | TGTGCCAGCAGCTTAGGGACCGGACTCTCTGAAAAACTGTTTTTT | CASSLGTGLSEKLFF
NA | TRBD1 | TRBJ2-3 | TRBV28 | TGTGCCAGCAGACGGACAGGGGACGGCACAGATACGCAGTATTTT | CASRRTGDGTDTQYF
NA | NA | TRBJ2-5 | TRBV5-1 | TGCGCCAGCAGCCGCCAGGGTGAAGAGACCCAGTACTTC | CASSRQGEETQYF
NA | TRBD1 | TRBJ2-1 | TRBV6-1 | TGTGCCAGCAGTGAAGCGCGACAGGGATTCAATGAGCAGTTCTTC | CASSEARQGFNEQFF
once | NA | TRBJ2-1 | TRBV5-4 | TGTGCCAGCAGCTTGGAACTAGCTTCCTACAATGAGCAGTTCTTC | CASSLELASYNEQFF
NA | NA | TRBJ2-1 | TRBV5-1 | TGCGCCAGCAGCTTGAACCCTAACTCCTACAATGAGCAGTTCTTC | CASSLNPNSYNEQFF
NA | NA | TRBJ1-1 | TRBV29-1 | TGCAGCGTTGTAGTTGAAATCCCGACTGAAGCTTTCTTT | CSVVVEIPTEAFF
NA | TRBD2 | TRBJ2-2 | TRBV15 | TGTGCCACCAGCAGAGATCAGGGACTAGCGACTACCGGGGAGCTGTTTTTT | CATSRDQGLATTGELFF
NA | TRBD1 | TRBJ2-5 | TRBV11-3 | TGTGCCAGCAGCCCCTCAGGGGGAGAGACCCAGTACTTC | CASSPSGGETQYF
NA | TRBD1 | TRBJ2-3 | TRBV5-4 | TGTGCCAGCAGCCGATATACAGGGGCTAGCACAGATACGCAGTATTTT | CASSRYTGASTDTQYF
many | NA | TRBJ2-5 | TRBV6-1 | TGTGCCAGTCATCTACAGGCTCAAGAGACCCAGTACTTC | CASHLQAQETQYF
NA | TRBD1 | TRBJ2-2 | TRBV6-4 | TGTGCCAGCAGTGACTCGGGGGGGACAGGGGGCAACACCGGGGAGCTGTTTTTT | CASSDSGGTGGNTGELFF
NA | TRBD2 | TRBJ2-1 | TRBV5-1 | TGCGCCAGCAGCTTGGGTTCGGCGGGGGGTCCGGATAATGAGCAGTTCTTC | CASSLGSAGGPDNEQFF
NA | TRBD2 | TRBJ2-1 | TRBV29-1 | TGCAGCGTTAAACTAGCGTACCGCAATGAGCAGTTCTTC | CSVKLAYRNEQFF
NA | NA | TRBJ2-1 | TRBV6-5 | TGTGCCAGCAGTGGCCTGGGGGCCGAGCAGTTCTTC | CASSGLGAEQFF
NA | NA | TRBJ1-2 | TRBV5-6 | TGTGCCAGCAGTCCAGAAGGGGGATCCTGGCTGGATGGCTACACCTTC | CASSPEGGSWLDGYTF
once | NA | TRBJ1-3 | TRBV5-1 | TGCGCCAGCAGCTTAGGATGGAGCTCTGGAAACACCATATATTTT | CASSLGWSSGNTIYF
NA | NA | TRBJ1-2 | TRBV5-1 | TGCGCCAGCAGCACGACAGCTAACTATGGCTACACCTTC | CASSTTANYGYTF
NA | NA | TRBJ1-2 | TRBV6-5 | TGTGCCAGCAGCCCCCAAAGGGGACTCTCCGGCTACACCTTC | CASSPQRGLSGYTF
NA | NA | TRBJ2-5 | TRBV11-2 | TGTGCCAGCAGCCCAGCGACGGAGACCCAGTACTTC | CASSPATETQYF
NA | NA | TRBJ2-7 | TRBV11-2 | TGTGCCAGCAGCTTAGTGGCTAGTCGGGGCGAGCAGTACTTC | CASSLVASRGEQYF
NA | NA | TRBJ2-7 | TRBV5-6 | TGTGCCAGCAGCCCGGAACAGTCCAACCCGCTCGAGCAGTACTTC | CASSPEQSNPLEQYF
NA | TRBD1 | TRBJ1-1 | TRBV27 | TGTGCCAGCAGTTTGATCGGGGCGCAGGGGGGAACTGAAGCTTTCTTT | CASSLIGAQGGTEAFF
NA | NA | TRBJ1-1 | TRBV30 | TGTGCCTGGTGCTACCTACAGATGAACACTGAAGCTTTCTTT | CAWCYLQMNTEAFF
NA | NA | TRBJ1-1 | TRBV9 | TGTGCCACGGAAAAGAGCGCCTCTAGGACTGAAGCTTTCTTT | CATEKSASRTEAFF
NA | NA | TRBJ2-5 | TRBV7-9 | TGTGCCAGCAGCTCCCTTTCGGAGACCCAGTACTTC | CASSSLSETQYF